These 18 T cell receptor beta chains were all obtained from the same sample, sequenced in a study of blood T cell repertoires in COVID-19. Profiled with immunoSEQ multiplex PCR; TCRdb holds only in-frame clones, not every one. The sample shows about 140,000 clones, approximately 86% of them seen only once. Source material: peripheral blood. The receptors here all came from a human donor in a cohort sampled during active COVID-19.

This chain links TRBV5-1 with TRBJ2-3, with 7 bases fitting TRBD2. V lost 7 bases, J lost 1 base, and 0 bases stayed unmatched. The CDR3 has 12 residues. Germline loops: CDR1 SGHRS, CDR2 YFSETQ. The CDR3 region is CASGRGTDTQYF. CDR3 DNA sequence: TGCGCCAGCGGGAGGGGCACAGATACGCAGTATTTT.

V gene TRBV5-1 combines with J gene TRBJ2-1, with TRBD2 matching 10 bases. Germline values: CDR1 SGHRS, CDR2 YFSETQ. This CDR3 is built from 14 residues. The trim removed 3 bases at V and 9 bases at J, leaving 6 bases unmatched. The CDR3 loop reads CASSSLAGTTEQFF. The DNA of the CDR3 is TGCGCCAGCAGCTCACTAGCGGGAACGACTGAGCAGTTCTTC.

This chain connects TRBV7-2 to TRBJ2-3, with TRBD2 matching over 11 bases. Germline trimming cut 5 bases from V and 3 bases from J; bases unmatched to any gene: 10. CDR1 and CDR2 from the germline V gene are SGHTA and FQGNSA. The CDR3 has 17 residues. CDR3 in amino acids: CASSPLLAGGPTDTQYF. DNA of the CDR3: TGTGCCAGCAGCCCCCTCCTAGCGGGAGGACCTACAGATACGCAGTATTTT. The full variable domain, rest sourced from reference TRBV7-2 and TRBJ2-3, is GAGVSQSPSNKVTEKGKDVELRCDPISGHTALYWYRQSLGQGLEFLIYFQGNSAPDKSGLPSDRFSAERTGGSVSTLTIQRTQQEDSAVYLCASSPLLAGGPTDTQYFGPGTRLTVL.

This sequence joins TRBV27 and TRBJ2-7; possibly TRBD1 for D (5 bases). Deletions cut 5 bases from V and 1 base from J, with 12 bases between. Germline CDR1 and CDR2: MNHEY and SMNVEV (reference sequence). CDR3 size: 14 residues. Here the CDR3 DNA reads TGTGCCAGCAGTCCCCGGACAATTTCCTACGAGCAGTACTTC. The encoded protein is CASSPRTISYEQYF.

The V gene is TRBV27, the J gene TRBJ2-1, with TRBD2 matching 7 bases. The V segment lost 4 bases and the J segment 10 bases; nucleotides outside the gene matches: 10. The CDR3 runs to 14 residues. Germline CDR1 and CDR2: MNHEY and SMNVEV (reference sequence). This CDR3 reads CASSWTRDVPEQFF. The CDR3 bases are TGTGCCAGCAGTTGGACTAGAGACGTACCCGAGCAGTTCTTC.

This clone has a single count. The chain combines TRBV6-5 with TRBJ1-1, with TRBD1 matching over 8 bases. Per the germline V gene, CDR1 is MNHEY and CDR2 is SVGAGI. V trimming: 3 bases; J trimming: 2 bases; junction bases outside the gene matches: 5. The CDR3 is 15 residues long. Written as DNA, the CDR3 is TGTGCCAGCAGTTATGACAGGGGTTCAAACACTGAAGCTTTCTTT. The encoded protein is CASSYDRGSNTEAFF.

This clone has only a few counts. This chain joins TRBV11-1 and TRBJ2-7; 8 bases are a match to TRBD1. Germline values: CDR1 SGHAT, CDR2 FQDESV (reference sequence). The CDR3 spans 15 residues. Trimming removed 1 base from V and 2 bases from J; junction bases left unmatched: 4. The CDR3 loop reads CASSLEGQGPYEQYF. CDR3 sequence (DNA): TGTGCCAGCAGCTTAGAAGGACAGGGTCCCTACGAGCAGTACTTC.

This chain connects TRBV3-1 (or the pseudogene TRBV3-2) to TRBJ2-1; 14 nucleotides match TRBD2. This CDR3 has 15 residues. CDR1 and CDR2 from the germline V gene are LGHDT and YNNKEL (reference sequence). Trimming removed 4 bases from V and 6 bases from J; junction bases left unmatched: 2. CDR3 amino acids: CASSLGLAGVNEQFF. The CDR3, as DNA: TGTGCCAGCAGCCTGGGACTAGCGGGGGTCAATGAGCAGTTCTTC.

This chain connects TRBV21-1 to TRBJ1-4; the DNA was not used to check the table's D call, TRBD1. TRBV21-1 is tagged as a pseudogene. The CDR3 is made up of 17 amino acids. As DNA, the CDR3 is TGTGCCAGCAGCAAAGTCGCGGCGGCAGGGGGCTTTGAAAAACTGTTTTTT. Translating gives CASSKVAAAGGFEKLFF.

This chain connects TRBV11-2 to TRBJ2-4, with D maybe TRBD2 (5 bases). The germline gives CDR1 SGHAT, CDR2 FQNNGV. The V gene lost 4 bases and the J gene lost 8 bases, with 9 bases spanning the gap. The CDR3 sequence is 12 residues long. The CDR3 region is CASSSPRDIQYF. CDR3 bases: TGTGCCAGCAGCTCCCCGCGGGACATTCAGTACTTC.

The chain combines TRBV18 with TRBJ1-3; TRBD1 agrees at 9 bases. Losses at the gene ends were 0 bases for V and 0 bases for J; bases not matched to a gene: 12. The CDR3 is 20 amino acids. CDR1 is KGHSH, CDR2 LQKENI, per germline. The DNA for the CDR3 is TGTGCCAGCTCACCACCTAATACAGGGGGCTCTTCTCGCTCTGGAAACACCATATATTTT. The encoded protein is CASSPPNTGGSSRSGNTIYF.

J is TRBJ1-1 and V is TRBV5-6; D possibly corresponds to TRBD1 (5 bases). Trimming took off 0 bases at V and 0 bases at J, with 9 bases between the two ends. The CDR3 spans 15 residues. Germline loops: CDR1 SGHDT, CDR2 YYEEEE. The DNA for the CDR3 is TGTGCCAGCAGCTTGGGGCCAGGGATGAACACTGAAGCTTTCTTT. Amino acids: CASSLGPGMNTEAFF.

The rearrangement joins TRBV4-1 to TRBJ2-5, with 8 bases identical to TRBD2. Germline CDR1 is MGHRA and CDR2 is YSYEKL. The V gene end was trimmed by 2 bases and the J gene end by 4 bases; junction bases not matched to a gene: 6. The CDR3 spans 15 residues. CDR3 protein: CASSQREGRSETQYF. CDR3 sequence (DNA): TGCGCCAGCAGCCAACGGGAGGGGAGGTCAGAGACCCAGTACTTC.

The chain is built from TRBV19 and TRBJ2-7; 8 bases are shared with TRBD2. CDR1 is LNHDA and CDR2 is SQIVND in the germline V gene (reference sequence). The CDR3 totals 14 residues. Trimming removed 3 bases from V and 3 bases from J; junction bases left unmatched: 4. The CDR3, as DNA: TGTGCCAGTAGTATGGTTACTAGCGGCTACGAGCAGTACTTC. Amino acid sequence: CASSMVTSGYEQYF.

The CDR3 protein is CASSQLAWASNTQYF. In DNA, the CDR3 is TGCGCCAGCAGCCAACTCGCCTGGGCTTCAAATACGCAGTATTTT. This chain links TRBV4-1 with TRBJ2-3; D unclear. The V end was cut by 2 bases, the J end by 7 bases, with 16 bases between. Per germline, CDR1 MGHRA and CDR2 YSYEKL. The CDR3 length is 15 residues.

This clone has a handful of counts. The V and J genes are TRBV6-1 and TRBJ1-4, with 11 bases aligning to TRBD1. The germline CDR1 and CDR2 sequences are MNHNS and SASEGT. This CDR3 has 18 residues. After removal of 4 bases from V and 3 bases from J, the junction contained 10 bases not matched to a gene. CDR3 sequence (DNA): TGTGCCAGCAGTGCCCGCCCGGGACAGGGGGGGCCTAATGAAAAACTGTTTTTT. It yields the protein CASSARPGQGGPNEKLFF.

The V gene is TRBV27, the J gene TRBJ2-3; 7 bases fit TRBD2. The germline V gene has CDR1 MNHEY and CDR2 SMNVEV (reference sequence). The V segment lost 3 bases and the J segment 0 bases; nucleotides outside the gene matches: 12. The CDR3 loop spans 18 amino acids. This chain's CDR3 is CASSFSPASGASTDTQYF. The CDR3 DNA reads as TGTGCCAGCAGTTTTTCCCCAGCGAGCGGGGCTAGCACAGATACGCAGTATTTT.

The V and J genes are TRBV28 and TRBJ2-7, with 8 bases lining up with TRBD1. The CDR3 loop spans 16 amino acids. J lost 2 bases, V lost 5 bases, and 11 bases had no gene match. Germline V gives CDR1 MDHEN, CDR2 SYDVKM. The CDR3 spells CASSAGTGLFPYEQYF. DNA for the CDR3: TGTGCCAGCAGTGCAGGGACAGGTCTTTTCCCCTACGAGCAGTACTTC.